These 5 T cell receptor beta chains were all obtained from the same sample, sequenced in a study of shared clonotypes between healthy human individuals (dated by TCRdb to 2019 to 2021). The library was built by means of the immunoSEQ multiplex PCR assay. TCRdb holds this immuneACCESS table with in-frame rearrangements only. Some clones are missing; in checked studies, unresolved V genes explain under half, and the rest has no known cause. The sample table records hundreds of thousands of clones; 90% to 98% of these occur just once. The top ten clones comprise approximately 0.32% of the sample. Material for sequencing was memory CD8+ T cells sorted from blood. In the paper's terms, the cell subset or site label means: CD45RO+ cells pooled with CCR7-negative TemRA cells. The receptors shown here come from a man aged 25 to 45 in good health.

The genes are TRBV28 and TRBJ2-7, with a possible D match to TRBD1 (6 bases). The germline V gene encodes CDR1 MDHEN and CDR2 SYDVKM. CDR3 length equals 14 residues. Trimming removed 5 bases at V and 2 bases at J, with 13 bases between. CDR3 coding DNA: TGTGCCAGCAGTCCGTACGGGACACCCTACGAGCAGTACTTC. It yields the protein CASSPYGTPYEQYF.

The chain couples TRBV28 to TRBJ1-4; unclear D gene. CDR3 length: 11 residues. CDR1 is MDHEN, CDR2 SYDVKM, per germline. V was cut by 8 bases and J by 5 bases, with 6 bases left in between. The CDR3 sequence is CASRGNEKLFF. In DNA form, the CDR3 reads TGTGCCAGCCGAGGGAATGAAAAACTGTTTTTT.

The chain combines TRBV11-3 with TRBJ2-3; TRBD2 aligns across 15 bases. The germline gives CDR1 SGHNT, CDR2 YENEEA. Trimming removed 4 bases from V and 2 bases from J; junction bases left unmatched: 4. The CDR3 is 17 amino acids. In nucleotides, the CDR3 is TGTGCCAGCAGCTCCAGGACTAGCGGGAGGGCCACAGATACGCAGTATTTT. Amino acids: CASSSRTSGRATDTQYF.

V usage is TRBV20-1 and J usage is TRBJ1-3; D call uncertain. Germline V gene lookup returns CDR1 DFQATT and CDR2 SNEGSKA (reference sequence). This CDR3 region has 11 residues. The CDR3 nucleotides are TGCGGATTCCAACAGGGAAACACCATATATTTT. Protein: CGFQQGNTIYF.

The rearrangement joins TRBV2 to TRBJ2-7, with unresolved D. Germline V lookup: CDR1 SNHLY, CDR2 FYNNEI. The V gene lost 6 bases and the J gene lost 7 bases, with 13 bases spanning the gap. The CDR3 contains 12 residues. In DNA, the CDR3 is TGTGCCAGCAGGGATAATCCACTGGAGCAGTACTTC. It codes for CASRDNPLEQYF.